Relative to its sample, the clone carrying this T cell receptor (beta chain) is medium-sized (0.01 to 0.1%). Its target is not known. The data stem from a study of spatial heterogeneity in lung cancer. Findings and caveats of the study: Tumor mutation counts were tracked by expanded intratumoral alpha and beta TCR counts.

Carried by each TCR cDNA molecule was a unique molecular identifier. Using its own MiXCR run on the 5' RACE reads, TCRdb lists one record per CDR3 protein. The data show 4,500 to 5,500 distinct CDR3 sequences, over 10% seen once. Time point given: sample taken at primary tumor resection. Patients with untreated early-stage non-small cell lung cancer, numbering some 72, were the donors. Unsorted whole RNA of tumor, nontumor lung or frozen PBMC was sequenced. V trimming: 5 bases; J trimming: 7 bases; junction bases outside the gene matches: 8. This CDR3 contains 14 residues. This clonotype originated in a female donor with early-stage non-small cell lung cancer. The chain uses TRBV12-3 or TRBV12-4 and TRBJ1-1; TRBD1 matches at 9 bases. The specimen comprised lung tumor tissue, sampled at surgery. The chain's CDR3 is CASSPQGAHSEAFF. CDR3 DNA sequence: TGTGCCAGCAGTCCACAGGGGGCGCATAGTGAAGCTTTCTTT.